This T cell receptor beta chain was sequenced for a study of T cells in Graves' hyperthyroidism and ophthalmopathy. Overall study context: Before any treatment, at initial diagnosis, peripheral blood was collected.

Germline CDR1 and CDR2: MDHEN and SYDVKM. The CDR3 sequence is 16 residues long. Trimming cost V 5 bases and J 7 bases; bases outside gene matches: 15. Fresh peripheral blood, around 9.2 ml of it, supplied the PBMCs. Findings and limits, study-wide: Expanded thyroid clonotypes (above 0.001) were mostly also found in blood. The model identified upcoming ophthalmopathy a median approximately six months ahead of onset.

As to this clonotype: Its cognate antigen is unknown.

The source material, RNA transcripts, was used to amplify TCR beta CDR3 regions. RT-PCR in the first round (using the HTBI primer set) targeted the TCR CDR3. TCRdb recomputed calls from the multiplex PCR reads with MiXCR, one row per CDR3 protein. The table shows approximately 620,000 distinct CDR3 sequences, with roughly 16% occurring only once. The origin of this receptor is a woman in her 40s with Graves' ophthalmopathy. V usage is TRBV28 and J usage is TRBJ1-1; the match to TRBD1 covers 8 bases. The sequencing input was blood. The CDR3 nucleotides are TGTGCCAGCAGTGGGGTCGGGACAGGAAGTTATAGTGAAGCTTTCTTT. This encodes CASSGVGTGSYSEAFF.